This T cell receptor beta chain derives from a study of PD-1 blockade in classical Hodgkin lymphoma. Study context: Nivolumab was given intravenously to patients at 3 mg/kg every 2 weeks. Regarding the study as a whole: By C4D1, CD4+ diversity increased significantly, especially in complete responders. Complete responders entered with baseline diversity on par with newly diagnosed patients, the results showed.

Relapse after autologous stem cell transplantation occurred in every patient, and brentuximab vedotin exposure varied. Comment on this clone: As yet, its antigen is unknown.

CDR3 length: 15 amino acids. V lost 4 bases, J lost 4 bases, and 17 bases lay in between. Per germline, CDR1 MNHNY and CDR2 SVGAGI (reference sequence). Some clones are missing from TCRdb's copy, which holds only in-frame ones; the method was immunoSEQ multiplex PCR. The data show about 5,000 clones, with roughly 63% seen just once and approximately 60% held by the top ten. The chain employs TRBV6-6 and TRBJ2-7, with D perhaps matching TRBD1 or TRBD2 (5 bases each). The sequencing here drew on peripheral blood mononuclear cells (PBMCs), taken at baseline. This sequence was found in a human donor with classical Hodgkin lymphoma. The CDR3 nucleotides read TGTGCCAGCAGTTCCGCGAGGGGAAATCAATACGAGCAGTACTTC. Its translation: CASSSARGNQYEQYF.